Listed below are T cell receptor beta chains from one sample, sequenced in a study of blood T cells in healthy people across ages. MiXCR, run by TCRdb on the 5' RACE reads, gives a single entry per CDR3 protein. The data show under 2,000,000 distinct CDR3 sequences, with 49% seen just once and roughly 2.1% held by the top ten. Sequencing used blood. These receptors were collected from a woman between 40 and 55 years old in good health. Both conserved end residues are part of each CDR3. Fields, in order: J gene, D gene, clone size, V gene, CDR3 DNA, CDR3 protein. D genes are given only for firm matches. Rows give clone size only sometimes, using once, few, many, or a class for an expanded clone.

j_call: TRBJ2-1; d_call: TRBD2; clone_size: NA; v_call: TRBV7-2; cdr3_nt: TGTGCCAGCAGCACCCCGGGACTAGTTCTGGATGAGCAGTTCTTC; cdr3_aa: CASSTPGLVLDEQFF
j_call: TRBJ2-5; d_call: NA; clone_size: NA; v_call: TRBV14; cdr3_nt: TGTGCCAGCAGCCAAGTCCGGGGCTGGCAAGAGACCCAGTACTTC; cdr3_aa: CASSQVRGWQETQYF
j_call: TRBJ2-7; d_call: TRBD2; clone_size: NA; v_call: TRBV4-3; cdr3_nt: TGCGCCAGCAGCCACCTAGCGGGCCCCTCCTACGAGCAGTACTTC; cdr3_aa: CASSHLAGPSYEQYF
j_call: TRBJ2-2; d_call: NA; clone_size: NA; v_call: TRBV5-1; cdr3_nt: TGCGCCAGCAGCTTGGATCCAGATATCGGGGAGCTGTTTTTT; cdr3_aa: CASSLDPDIGELFF
j_call: TRBJ2-7; d_call: NA; clone_size: NA; v_call: TRBV6-2/TRBV6-3; cdr3_nt: TGTGCCAGCAGTTACAAGGACGGCGGGTCCTACGAGCAGTACTTC; cdr3_aa: CASSYKDGGSYEQYF
j_call: TRBJ2-1; d_call: NA; clone_size: few; v_call: TRBV7-8; cdr3_nt: TGTGCCAGCAGCGCAGACGGACAGCAGTTCTTC; cdr3_aa: CASSADGQQFF
j_call: TRBJ2-2; d_call: TRBD2; clone_size: NA; v_call: TRBV6-5; cdr3_nt: TGTGCCAGCAGTTACCAAGGACTAGCGGGGGCCGCGAACACCGGGGAGCTGTTTTTT; cdr3_aa: CASSYQGLAGAANTGELFF
j_call: TRBJ2-1; d_call: TRBD2; clone_size: NA; v_call: TRBV3-1; cdr3_nt: TGTGCCAGCAGCCTAAATGGTAGGAGCGGGGGAAGCGAGCAGTTCTTC; cdr3_aa: CASSLNGRSGGSEQFF
j_call: TRBJ1-1; d_call: NA; clone_size: NA; v_call: TRBV5-1; cdr3_nt: TGCGCCAGCAATGGTCCCTCGAACACTGAAGCTTTCTTT; cdr3_aa: CASNGPSNTEAFF
j_call: TRBJ2-7; d_call: TRBD2; clone_size: NA; v_call: TRBV9; cdr3_nt: TGTGCCAGCAGCAGAGGGACTAGCGGGTACGGGCAGTACTTC; cdr3_aa: CASSRGTSGYGQYF
j_call: TRBJ2-1; d_call: NA; clone_size: NA; v_call: TRBV24-1; cdr3_nt: TGTGCCACCAGTGATTACGGCAATGAGCAGTTCTTC; cdr3_aa: CATSDYGNEQFF
j_call: TRBJ2-1; d_call: TRBD2; clone_size: NA; v_call: TRBV28; cdr3_nt: TGTGCCAGCAGATTACCGGGACTAGGAGACAATGAGCAGTTCTTC; cdr3_aa: CASRLPGLGDNEQFF
j_call: TRBJ2-1; d_call: NA; clone_size: NA; v_call: TRBV5-5; cdr3_nt: TGTGCCAGCAGCTTGGAGGCTACCGCCTACAATGAGCAGTTCTTC; cdr3_aa: CASSLEATAYNEQFF
j_call: TRBJ2-4; d_call: TRBD1; clone_size: NA; v_call: TRBV12-3/TRBV12-4; cdr3_nt: TGTGCCACGCGGGGGGACAGGGGTGGGAACATTCAGTACTTC; cdr3_aa: CATRGDRGGNIQYF
j_call: TRBJ2-4; d_call: NA; clone_size: few; v_call: TRBV29-1; cdr3_nt: TGCAGCGTTGCCCCAGAGGGAAACATTCAGTACTTC; cdr3_aa: CSVAPEGNIQYF
j_call: TRBJ2-3; d_call: NA; clone_size: few; v_call: TRBV7-2; cdr3_nt: TGTGCCAGCAGCACCTCGCAGGTTACAGATACGCAGTATTTT; cdr3_aa: CASSTSQVTDTQYF
j_call: TRBJ2-7; d_call: TRBD1; clone_size: few; v_call: TRBV7-9; cdr3_nt: TGTGCCAGCAGCTATCTGGGACAGGGGTACTACGAGCAGTACTTC; cdr3_aa: CASSYLGQGYYEQYF
j_call: TRBJ2-5; d_call: TRBD1; clone_size: NA; v_call: TRBV6-2/TRBV6-3; cdr3_nt: TGTGCCACCTTCTCCCCGTCGGGACAGGGCCCCAATGAGCAGTACTTC; cdr3_aa: CATFSPSGQGPNEQYF
j_call: TRBJ1-2; d_call: NA; clone_size: NA; v_call: TRBV20-1; cdr3_nt: TGCAGTGCTAGAACTCTTCTAGAGTCTAACTATGGCTACACCTTC; cdr3_aa: CSARTLLESNYGYTF
j_call: TRBJ2-1; d_call: TRBD1; clone_size: NA; v_call: TRBV5-1; cdr3_nt: TGCGCCAGCAGCTTAAGACAGGGGGGCTACAATGAGCAGTTCTTC; cdr3_aa: CASSLRQGGYNEQFF
j_call: TRBJ2-2; d_call: TRBD2; clone_size: few; v_call: TRBV20-1; cdr3_nt: TGCAGTGCACCAAGGCCGGGAGCGGGGACCGGGGAGCTGTTTTTT; cdr3_aa: CSAPRPGAGTGELFF
j_call: TRBJ2-7; d_call: NA; clone_size: few; v_call: TRBV28; cdr3_nt: TGTGCCAGCAGTAATTCCGGGACTTTCCACTCCTACGAGCAGTACTTC; cdr3_aa: CASSNSGTFHSYEQYF
j_call: TRBJ2-1; d_call: NA; clone_size: NA; v_call: TRBV6-2/TRBV6-3; cdr3_nt: TGTGCCAGCAGTTACGGGACACGAGCCTACAATGAGCAGTTCTTC; cdr3_aa: CASSYGTRAYNEQFF
j_call: TRBJ1-6; d_call: TRBD1; clone_size: NA; v_call: TRBV7-2; cdr3_nt: TGTGCCAGCAGCTTACAGGGGGGTAGTGGTCACTCACCCCTCCACTTT; cdr3_aa: CASSLQGGSGHSPLHF